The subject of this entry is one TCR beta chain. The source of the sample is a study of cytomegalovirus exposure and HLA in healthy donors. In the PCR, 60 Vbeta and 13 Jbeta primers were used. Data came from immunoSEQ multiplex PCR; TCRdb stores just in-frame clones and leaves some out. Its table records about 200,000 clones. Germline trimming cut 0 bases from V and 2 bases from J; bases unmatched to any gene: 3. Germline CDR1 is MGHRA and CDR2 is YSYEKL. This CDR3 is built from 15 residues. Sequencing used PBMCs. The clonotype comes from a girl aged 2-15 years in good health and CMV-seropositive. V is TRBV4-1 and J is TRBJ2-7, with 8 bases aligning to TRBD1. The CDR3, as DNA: TGCGCCAGCAGCCAAGATCGGGACAGGACCTACGAGCAGTACTTC. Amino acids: CASSQDRDRTYEQYF.